This T cell receptor beta chain was found in a study of shared clonotypes between healthy human individuals. Overall study findings and caveats: The rarefaction results pointed to incomplete sorted-subset sequencing despite large depth.

Remarks on this clone: Its antigen is unknown.

CD45RO-negative, CCR7-selected cells formed the naive CD8 fraction, which excluded terminally differentiated effector memory CD45RA+ cells. The V gene's germline CDR1 is MNHEY and CDR2 SVGAGI. The V gene lost 6 bases and the J gene lost 6 bases, with 11 bases spanning the gap. The length of the CDR3 is 13 residues. Assay execution took place at the deep level. Generated by immunoSEQ multiplex PCR, the TCRdb table keeps only in-frame clones and is missing some. The table records hundreds of thousands of clones, nearly 98% of them present only once. The sequenced sample consisted of naive CD8+ T cells sorted from blood. The receptor's source is a man aged 30 to 45 in good health. The chain employs TRBV6-5 and TRBJ2-2; D is ambiguous. Written as DNA, the CDR3 is TGTGCCAGCAGCCAACTGGGCGCCGGGGAGCTGTTTTTT. Amino acids: CASSQLGAGELFF.